The T cell receptor (beta chain) described here comes from a study of long-term antiretroviral therapy in people with HIV. The germline V gene encodes CDR1 MGHRA and CDR2 YSYEKL. Trimming took 0 bases from V and 0 from J, leaving 20 bases between them. This CDR3 spans 19 amino acids. Assay version v3.0 of immunoSEQ was used, and it was run at survey level. Here immunoSEQ multiplex PCR was the method, and the copy in TCRdb shows in-frame clones only, minus some. The table lists tens of thousands of clones, around 81% of them singletons. The chain links TRBV4-1 to TRBJ2-5; D may correspond to TRBD1 or TRBD2 (5 bases each). This material consisted of unsorted PBMCs, taken 1.5 years after starting antiretroviral therapy. The clonotype originates from a man in his thirties or forties with HIV. CDR3 amino acids: CASSQDPAVGTRNQETQYF. The CDR3, as DNA: TGCGCCAGCAGCCAAGATCCGGCTGTCGGGACGAGGAACCAAGAGACCCAGTACTTC.